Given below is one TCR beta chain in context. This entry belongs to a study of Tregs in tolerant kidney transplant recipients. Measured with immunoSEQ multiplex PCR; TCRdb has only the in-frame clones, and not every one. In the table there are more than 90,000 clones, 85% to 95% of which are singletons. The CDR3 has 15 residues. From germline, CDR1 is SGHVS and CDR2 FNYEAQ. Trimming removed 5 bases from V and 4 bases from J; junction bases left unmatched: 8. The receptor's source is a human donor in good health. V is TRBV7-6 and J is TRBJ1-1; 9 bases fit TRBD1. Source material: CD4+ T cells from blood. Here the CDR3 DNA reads TGTGCCAGCAGCCCCCGACAGGGGGTGACCACTGAAGCTTTCTTT. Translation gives CASSPRQGVTTEAFF.